This T cell receptor beta chain appears in the sequencing data of a study of cytomegalovirus exposure and HLA in healthy donors. Data came from immunoSEQ multiplex PCR; TCRdb stores just in-frame clones and leaves some out. This sample has more than 65,000 clones; about 95% occur once, and the top ten carry 1.3%. CDR1 is MGHRA, CDR2 YSYEKL, per germline. V shed 2 bases and J 1 base; nucleotides not matched to a gene: 13. The CDR3 is 19 residues long. The receptor comes from a woman aged 18-29 years in good health and CMV-seronegative. Material: PBMCs. The chain links TRBV4-1 to TRBJ2-5; the match to TRBD1 covers 10 bases. The CDR3, as DNA: TGCGCCAGCAGCCAACTCGACAGGGGGCGCCGTATTGTCCAAGAGACCCAGTACTTC. Protein product: CASSQLDRGRRIVQETQYF.